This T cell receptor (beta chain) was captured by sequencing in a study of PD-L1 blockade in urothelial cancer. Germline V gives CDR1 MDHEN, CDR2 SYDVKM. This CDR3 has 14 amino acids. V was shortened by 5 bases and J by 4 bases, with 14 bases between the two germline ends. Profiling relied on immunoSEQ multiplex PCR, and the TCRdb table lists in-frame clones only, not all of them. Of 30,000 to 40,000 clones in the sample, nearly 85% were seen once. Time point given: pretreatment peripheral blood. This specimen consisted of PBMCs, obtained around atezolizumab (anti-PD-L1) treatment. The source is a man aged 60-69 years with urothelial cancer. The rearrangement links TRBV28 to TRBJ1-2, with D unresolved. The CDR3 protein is CASSTPRGSYGYTF. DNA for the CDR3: TGTGCCAGCAGTACACCTCGAGGCAGCTATGGCTACACCTTC.